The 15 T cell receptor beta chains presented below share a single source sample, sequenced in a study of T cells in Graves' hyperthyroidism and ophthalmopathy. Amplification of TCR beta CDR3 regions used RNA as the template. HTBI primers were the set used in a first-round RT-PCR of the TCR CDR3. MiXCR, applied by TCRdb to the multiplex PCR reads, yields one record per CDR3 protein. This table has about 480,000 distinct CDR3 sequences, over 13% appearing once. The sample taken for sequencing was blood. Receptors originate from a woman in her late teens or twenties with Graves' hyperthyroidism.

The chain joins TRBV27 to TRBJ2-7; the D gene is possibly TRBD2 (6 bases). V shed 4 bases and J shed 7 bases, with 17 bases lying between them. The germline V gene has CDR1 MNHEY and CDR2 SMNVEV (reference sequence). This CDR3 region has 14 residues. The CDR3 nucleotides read TGTGCCAGCAGTTCTCTAGCGCATCACAATGAGCAGTACGTC. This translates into CASSSLAHHNEQYV.

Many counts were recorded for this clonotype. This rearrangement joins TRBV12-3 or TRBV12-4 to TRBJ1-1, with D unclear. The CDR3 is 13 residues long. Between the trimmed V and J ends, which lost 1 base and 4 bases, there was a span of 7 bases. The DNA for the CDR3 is TGTGCCAGCAGTTTAGGAAGTGGCACTGAAGCTTTCTTT. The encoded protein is CASSLGSGTEAFF.

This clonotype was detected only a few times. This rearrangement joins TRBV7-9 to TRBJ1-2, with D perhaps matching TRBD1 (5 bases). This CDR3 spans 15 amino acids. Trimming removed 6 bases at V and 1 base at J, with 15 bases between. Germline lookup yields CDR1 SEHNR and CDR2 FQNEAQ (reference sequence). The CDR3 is CASSSRDRSNYGYTF. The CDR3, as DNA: TGTGCCAGCAGTTCCCGGGACCGAAGTAACTATGGCTACACCTTC.

This chain's CDR3 is CSARDPSGVTRGEQFF. In nucleotides, the CDR3 is TGCAGTGCTAGAGATCCGAGCGGAGTGACTCGGGGTGAGCAGTTCTTC. The rearrangement links TRBV20-1 to TRBJ2-1; tentatively, D is TRBD2 (5 bases). The CDR3 extends over 16 amino acids. CDR1 DFQATT and CDR2 SNEGSKA come from the germline V gene (reference sequence). V lost 0 bases, J lost 9 bases, and 21 bases lay in between.

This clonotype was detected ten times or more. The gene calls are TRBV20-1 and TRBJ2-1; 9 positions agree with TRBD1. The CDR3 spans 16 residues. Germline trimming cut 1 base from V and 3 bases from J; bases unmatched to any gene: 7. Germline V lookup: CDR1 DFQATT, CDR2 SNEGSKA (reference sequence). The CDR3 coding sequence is TGCAGTGCTAGAGGTACCGTGGGACAGGGCTACAATGAGCAGTTCTTC. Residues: CSARGTVGQGYNEQFF.

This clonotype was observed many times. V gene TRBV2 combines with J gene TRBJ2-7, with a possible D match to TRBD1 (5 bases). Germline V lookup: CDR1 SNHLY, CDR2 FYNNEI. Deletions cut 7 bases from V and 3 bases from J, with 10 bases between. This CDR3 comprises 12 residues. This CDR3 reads CASKGQGYEQYF. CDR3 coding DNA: TGTGCCAGCAAGGGGCAGGGCTACGAGCAGTACTTC.

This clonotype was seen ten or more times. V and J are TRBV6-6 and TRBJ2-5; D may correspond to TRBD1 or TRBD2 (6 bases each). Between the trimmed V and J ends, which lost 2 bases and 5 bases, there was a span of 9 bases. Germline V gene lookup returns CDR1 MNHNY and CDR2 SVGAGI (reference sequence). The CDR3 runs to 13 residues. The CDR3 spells CASSYQGRETQYF. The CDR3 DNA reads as TGTGCCAGCAGTTACCAGGGGAGGGAGACCCAGTACTTC.

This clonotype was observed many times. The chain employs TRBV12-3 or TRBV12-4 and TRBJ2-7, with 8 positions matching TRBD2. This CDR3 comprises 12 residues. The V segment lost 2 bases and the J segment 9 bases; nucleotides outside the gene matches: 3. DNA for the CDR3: TGTGCCAGCAGTTTACTTAGCGGGACGCAGTACTTC. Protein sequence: CASSLLSGTQYF.

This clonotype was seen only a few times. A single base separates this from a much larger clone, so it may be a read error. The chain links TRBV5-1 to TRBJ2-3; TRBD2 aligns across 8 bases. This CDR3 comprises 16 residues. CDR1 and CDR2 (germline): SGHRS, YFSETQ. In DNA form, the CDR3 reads TGCGCCAGCAGCTGGGGAGCGGGAGCGAGCACAGGTACGCAGTATTTT. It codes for CASSWGAGASTGTQYF.

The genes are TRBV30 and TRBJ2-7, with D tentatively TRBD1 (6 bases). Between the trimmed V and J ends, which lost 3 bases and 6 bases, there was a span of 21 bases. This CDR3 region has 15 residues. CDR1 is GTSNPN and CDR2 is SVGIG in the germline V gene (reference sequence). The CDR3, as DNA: TGTGCCTGGAGCGCACAGGGAGTTGCTGGCCTCGAGCAGTACTTC. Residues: CAWSAQGVAGLEQYF.

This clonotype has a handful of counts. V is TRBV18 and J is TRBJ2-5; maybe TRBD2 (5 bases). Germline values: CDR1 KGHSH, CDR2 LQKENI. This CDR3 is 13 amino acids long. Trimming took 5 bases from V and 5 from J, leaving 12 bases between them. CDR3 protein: CASSKGGDETQYF. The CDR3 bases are TGTGCCAGCTCAAAAGGAGGTGACGAGACCCAGTACTTC.

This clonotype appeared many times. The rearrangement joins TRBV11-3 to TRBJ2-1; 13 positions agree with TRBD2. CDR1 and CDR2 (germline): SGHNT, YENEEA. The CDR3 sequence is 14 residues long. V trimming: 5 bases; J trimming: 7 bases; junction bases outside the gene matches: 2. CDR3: CASSELAGGNEQFF. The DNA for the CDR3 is TGTGCCAGCAGCGAACTAGCGGGAGGGAATGAGCAGTTCTTC.

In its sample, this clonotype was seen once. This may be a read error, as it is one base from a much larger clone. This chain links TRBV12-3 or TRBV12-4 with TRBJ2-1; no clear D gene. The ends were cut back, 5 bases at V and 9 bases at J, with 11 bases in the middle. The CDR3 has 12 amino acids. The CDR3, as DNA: TGTGCCAGCAGTCGACTGTTGAGTGAGCAGTTCTTC. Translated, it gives CASSRLLSEQFF.

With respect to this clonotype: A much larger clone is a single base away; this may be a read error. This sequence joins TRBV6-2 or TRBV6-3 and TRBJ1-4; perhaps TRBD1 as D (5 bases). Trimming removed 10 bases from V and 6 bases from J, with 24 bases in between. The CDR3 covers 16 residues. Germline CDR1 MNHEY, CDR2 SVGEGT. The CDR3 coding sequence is TGTGCCATCAGAAACCCCCTTGCGGGGCGGGATGAAAAACTGTTTTTT. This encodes CAIRNPLAGRDEKLFF.

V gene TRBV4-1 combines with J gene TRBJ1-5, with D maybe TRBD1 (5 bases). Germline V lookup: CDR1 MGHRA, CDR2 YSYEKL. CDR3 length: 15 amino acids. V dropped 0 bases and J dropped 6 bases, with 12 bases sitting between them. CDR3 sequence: CASSQDGGFIQPQHF. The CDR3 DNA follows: TGCGCCAGCAGCCAAGATGGGGGATTCATTCAGCCCCAGCATTTT.